A single sample is the source of the 21 T cell receptor beta chains below, sequenced in a study of regulatory and conventional T cells in RAG deficiency. Assay used: immunoSEQ multiplex PCR; TCRdb lists only in-frame clones, some missing. The sample carries around 29,000 clones, around nine tenths recorded once. Blood CD4+ CD25-high CD127-low regulatory T cells supplied the genomic DNA template. This sample was shared with a second study, whose subject was regulatory T cells. That investigation notes: The primer mix had 52 TRBV and 13 TRBJ primers.

What was sequenced was Tregs sorted from blood. The source is a human donor in good health.

The V and J genes are TRBV6-6 and TRBJ2-1, with D hard to call. Germline V gene data show CDR1 as MNHNY and CDR2 as SVGAGI (reference sequence). There are 13 residues in the CDR3. V was trimmed by 0 bases and J by 5 bases, leaving 5 bases between them. CDR3 region: CASSYSRDNEQFF. CDR3 DNA sequence: TGTGCCAGCAGTTACTCCAGAGACAATGAGCAGTTCTTC.

V usage is TRBV6-1 and J usage is TRBJ2-7; TRBD1 or TRBD2 may be the D gene (5 bases each). The V and J ends lost 4 bases and 6 bases respectively, with 19 bases between them. Per germline, CDR1 MNHNS and CDR2 SASEGT. The CDR3 is 15 amino acids. Here the CDR3 DNA reads TGTGCCAGCAGTGGCCATGGGGGACGATTTGGCGAGCAGTACTTC. The encoded protein is CASSGHGGRFGEQYF.

V is TRBV28 and J is TRBJ2-1; maybe TRBD2 (5 bases). This CDR3 has 14 amino acids. Per the germline V gene, CDR1 is MDHEN and CDR2 is SYDVKM. V was shortened by 2 bases and J by 7 bases, with 12 bases between the two germline ends. The CDR3 sequence is CASSLLAGLNEQFF. CDR3 in DNA: TGTGCCAGCAGTTTACTAGCAGGTTTAAATGAGCAGTTCTTC.

The chain is built from TRBV6-5 and TRBJ1-1; D ambiguous. This CDR3 has 12 amino acids. Germline V CDR1 and CDR2: MNHEY, SVGAGI. V was cut by 6 bases and J by 1 base, with 6 bases left in between. The CDR3 loop is CASRRKNTEAFF. The CDR3 nucleotides are TGTGCCAGCAGAAGAAAGAACACTGAAGCTTTCTTT.

This chain connects TRBV5-1 to TRBJ1-2; D might be TRBD1 (6 bases). The ends were cut back, 2 bases at V and 1 base at J, with 15 bases in the middle. CDR3 length equals 16 residues. Per the germline V gene, CDR1 is SGHRS and CDR2 is YFSETQ. The CDR3 DNA follows: TGCGCCAGCAGCTTCTTGGACAGCTCCGTTAACTATGGCTACACCTTC. Its protein product is CASSFLDSSVNYGYTF.

The rearrangement joins TRBV2 to TRBJ2-5, with 7 nucleotides matching TRBD1. V was clipped by 9 bases and J by 2 bases; unmatched bases: 12. The CDR3 is 15 amino acids. Germline CDR1 SNHLY, CDR2 FYNNEI. As DNA, the CDR3 is TGTGCCAGTCGCGATCGGGACAGCATACAAGAGACCCAGTACTTC. Amino acid sequence: CASRDRDSIQETQYF.

This chain uses TRBV19 with TRBJ1-6, with 7 bases that match TRBD1. V shed 6 bases, J shed 5 bases, and the junction held 4 bases outside the gene matches. CDR1 and CDR2 (germline): LNHDA, SQIVND (reference sequence). This CDR3 spans 14 amino acids. The CDR3 loop reads CASRQGQNNSPLHF. DNA for the CDR3: TGTGCCAGTAGACAGGGGCAGAATAATTCACCCCTCCACTTT.

This chain links TRBV18 with TRBJ2-2; D call uncertain. Trimming removed 0 bases from V and 1 base from J, with 3 bases in between. Germline values: CDR1 KGHSH, CDR2 LQKENI. The CDR3 is 14 amino acids. The CDR3, as DNA: TGTGCCAGCTCACCACCAGTGAACACCGGGGAGCTGTTTTTT. This gives the protein CASSPPVNTGELFF.

The CDR3 loop reads CAIKRVSTGETEAFF. CDR3 nucleotide sequence: TGTGCCATTAAGAGGGTCTCCACGGGTGAGACTGAAGCTTTCTTT. The J gene is TRBJ1-1, the V gene TRBV10-3; no clear D. Germline-derived CDR1 and CDR2 are ENHRY and SYGVKD. The V end was cut by 9 bases, the J end by 5 bases, with 22 bases between. The CDR3 runs 15 residues.

The chain recombines TRBV11-3 with TRBJ2-3; D might be TRBD1 (6 bases). The CDR3 spans 12 residues. Germline CDR1 SGHNT, CDR2 YENEEA. V was trimmed by 5 bases and J by 11 bases, leaving 14 bases between them. The CDR3 reads CASSQPGVGQYF. The CDR3 bases are TGTGCCAGCAGCCAGCCAGGGGTCGGGCAGTATTTT.

This clone counts as medium-sized. The genes are TRBV6-6 and TRBJ1-5; the D is unclear. Trimming stripped 0 bases from V and 7 bases from J, with 4 bases between. The CDR3 is 12 amino acids. Looked up from germline, CDR1 is MNHNY and CDR2 is SVGAGI (reference sequence). DNA for the CDR3: TGTGCCAGCAGTTACTCTCGGCAGCCCCAGCATTTT. Translated, it gives CASSYSRQPQHF.

This clone occurred once. This chain links TRBV4-2 with TRBJ2-1; TRBD2 matches at 9 bases. The germline V gene encodes CDR1 LGHNA and CDR2 YNFKEQ. The V gene end was trimmed by 4 bases and the J gene end by 7 bases; junction bases not matched to a gene: 8. There are 15 residues in the CDR3. The CDR3 DNA reads TGTGCCAGCAGCCCTCTTGCGGGGGGGTCTAATGAGCAGTTCTTC. Residues: CASSPLAGGSNEQFF.

The rearrangement links TRBV6-1 to TRBJ2-3, with a weak D call TRBD1 (6 bases). V was clipped by 8 bases and J by 4 bases, with 10 bases between them. From germline, CDR1 is MNHNS and CDR2 SASEGT. The CDR3 sequence is 12 residues long. The CDR3 sequence: CASRGGPDTQYF. DNA of the CDR3: TGTGCCAGCCGTGGGGGCCCAGATACGCAGTATTTT.

There are a few counts of this clone. This rearrangement joins TRBV4-1 to TRBJ1-3; 8 bases are shared with TRBD1. The CDR3 spans 17 residues. Germline V CDR1 and CDR2: MGHRA, YSYEKL. Trimming at V came to 0 bases and at J to 4 bases, leaving 8 bases not matched to a gene. The CDR3 spells CASSQDPFRDRGNTIYF. In nucleotides, the CDR3 is TGCGCCAGCAGCCAAGACCCTTTTCGGGACAGGGGAAACACCATATATTTT.

The V call is TRBV4-1, the J call TRBJ1-1; D not certain. Trimming cost V 3 bases and J 11 bases, with 10 bases left between them. This CDR3 spans 11 amino acids. Germline lookup yields CDR1 MGHRA and CDR2 YSYEKL. The CDR3 is CASSQAFTAFF. The CDR3 DNA reads as TGCGCCAGCAGCCAGGCCTTCACGGCTTTCTTT.

The chain is built from TRBV5-1 and TRBJ1-1, with D unclear. The CDR3 is made up of 13 amino acids. Germline V gives CDR1 SGHRS, CDR2 YFSETQ. V was clipped by 4 bases and J by 0 bases, with 7 bases between them. The DNA for the CDR3 is TGCGCCAGCAGCCAGGCACTGAACACTGAAGCTTTCTTT. Its protein product is CASSQALNTEAFF.

This clone was picked up one time. This chain joins TRBV7-9 and TRBJ2-1; 10 bases line up with TRBD2. From germline, CDR1 is SEHNR and CDR2 FQNEAQ (reference sequence). The J segment lost 7 bases and the V segment lost 7 bases, leaving 10 bases of the junction unmatched. The CDR3 is 15 amino acids. The CDR3 DNA reads TGTGCCAGCATTCAAGCGGGGGGGCGTAGTAATGAGCAGTTCTTC. Its translation is CASIQAGGRSNEQFF.

This clone was recorded once. This sequence joins TRBV5-4 and TRBJ1-1; D is unresolved. Germline CDR1 and CDR2: SGHNT and YYREEE (reference sequence). There are 17 residues in the CDR3. The V gene lost 5 bases and the J gene lost 0 bases, with 20 bases spanning the gap. CDR3 residues: CASRSRAGPLMNTEAFF. For the CDR3, the DNA is TGTGCCAGCAGGTCTCGTGCCGGGCCGCTCATGAACACTGAAGCTTTCTTT.

V and J are TRBV6-5 and TRBJ2-5; D remains unclear. The V end lost 0 bases, the J end lost 6 bases, and 2 bases lay between the germline ends. From germline, CDR1 is MNHEY and CDR2 SVGAGI. The CDR3 is 11 amino acids. Here the CDR3 reads CASSYSQTQYF. As DNA, the CDR3 is TGTGCCAGCAGTTACTCTCAGACCCAGTACTTC.

CDR3 sequence reads: CASSARRTEAFF. Written as DNA, the CDR3 is TGTGCCAGCAGTGCCCGAAGGACTGAAGCTTTCTTT. The rearrangement joins TRBV27 to TRBJ1-1; D is uncertain. The V end was cut by 5 bases, the J end by 5 bases, with 9 bases between. The CDR3 loop spans 12 amino acids. Germline V gene sequence: CDR1 MNHEY, CDR2 SMNVEV (reference sequence).

This chain connects TRBV6-1 to TRBJ1-5; D is possibly TRBD1 (6 bases). Between the trimmed V and J ends, which lost 6 bases and 6 bases, there was a span of 12 bases. In germline, CDR1 is MNHNS, CDR2 SASEGT. This CDR3 contains 13 residues. The CDR3 DNA reads TGTGCCAGCAGGAGGACAGAAGGTCAGCCCCAGCATTTT. Translation gives CASRRTEGQPQHF.